These 26 T cell receptor beta chains originate from one sample sequenced in a study of shared clonotypes between healthy human individuals. The method was immunoSEQ multiplex PCR; TCRdb's version includes in-frame clones alone and lacks a portion of them. This sample carries around 2.3 million clones, more than 90% of them seen once, and the ten largest clones take around 0.13%. The sample comprised naive CD4+ T cells sorted from blood. As for subset: CD45RA+ positively selected. The source is a man aged 18 to 29 in good health.

The chain is built from TRBV9 and TRBJ1-6; 7 bases agree with TRBD1. CDR1 and CDR2 (germline): SGDLS, YYNGEE. The CDR3 consists of 15 residues. J gave up 7 bases and V 3 bases, and 7 bases lay outside the gene matches. The CDR3 nucleotides are TGTGCCAGCAGCGCGCGACAGGGTTCCAATTCACCCCTCCACTTT. Amino acid sequence: CASSARQGSNSPLHF.

J is TRBJ2-7 and V is TRBV27, with 8 nucleotides matching TRBD2. CDR1 and CDR2 from the germline V gene are MNHEY and SMNVEV (reference sequence). The CDR3 has 15 amino acids. The J segment lost 4 bases and the V segment lost 5 bases, leaving 10 bases of the junction unmatched. The CDR3 sequence is CASSPPGGAGYEQYF. CDR3 nucleotides: TGTGCCAGCAGTCCACCGGGAGGGGCCGGATACGAGCAGTACTTC.

With respect to this clone: Other DNA sequences of this sample code for an identical CDR3. This sequence joins TRBV19 and TRBJ2-6, with D unclear. CDR3 length: 13 residues. Germline V CDR1 and CDR2: LNHDA, SQIVND (reference sequence). The V end lost 9 bases, the J end lost 2 bases, and 8 bases lay between the germline ends. CDR3 sequence: CASRLAGANVLTF. In DNA, the CDR3 is TGTGCCAGCAGGTTAGCTGGGGCCAACGTCCTGACTTTC. Full variable domain (remainder filled in from reference TRBV19 and TRBJ2-6): DGGITQSPKYLFRKEGQNVTLSCEQNLNHDAMYWYRQDPGQGLRLIYYSQIVNDFQKGDIAEGYSVSREKKESFPLTVTSAQKNPTAFYLCASRLAGANVLTFGAGSRLTVL.

The chain uses TRBV10-3 and TRBJ2-3; D gene uncertain. The CDR3 spans 15 residues. V was cut by 3 bases and J by 1 base, with 11 bases left in between. Germline V gene data show CDR1 as ENHRY and CDR2 as SYGVKD. The CDR3 DNA is TGTGCCATCAGTGAACAAGGGCACCGCACAGATACGCAGTATTTT. Its translation is CAISEQGHRTDTQYF.

This clone was seen a single time. The chain joins TRBV6-5 to TRBJ2-2, with a tentative D call TRBD2 (6 bases). The ends were cut back, 5 bases at V and 3 bases at J, with 10 bases in the middle. This CDR3 region has 14 residues. Germline CDR1 is MNHEY and CDR2 is SVGAGI. In DNA form, the CDR3 reads TGTGCCAGCAGTCGGGACTCTTACACCGGGGAGCTGTTTTTT. As protein: CASSRDSYTGELFF.

J is TRBJ2-5 and V is TRBV12-5; no clear D gene. The CDR3 has 15 residues. V was shortened by 7 bases and J by 6 bases, with 21 bases between the two germline ends. CDR1 is LGHNT, CDR2 FRNRAP, per germline. Here the CDR3 reads CASAPGGVLSQTQYF. In DNA form, the CDR3 reads TGTGCTAGTGCCCCTGGTGGGGTGCTCTCGCAGACCCAGTACTTC.

The V and J genes are TRBV30 and TRBJ2-7; D gene unclear. Trimming took 3 bases from V and 1 from J, leaving 4 bases between them. The CDR3 extends over 11 amino acids. Germline V gene lookup returns CDR1 GTSNPN and CDR2 SVGIG (reference sequence). CDR3 bases: TGTGCCTGGAGGAATTCCTACGAGCAGTACTTC. Protein product: CAWRNSYEQYF.

The chain recombines TRBV28 with TRBJ2-5; 13 nucleotides agree with TRBD2. The junction had 4 bases not matched to a gene; V was cut back by 6 bases and J by 3 bases. This CDR3 region has 15 residues. CDR1 is MDHEN, CDR2 SYDVKM, per germline. The CDR3: CASSRTSGGKETQYF. The CDR3 DNA is TGTGCCAGCAGCAGGACTAGCGGGGGTAAAGAGACCCAGTACTTC.

This chain joins TRBV9 and TRBJ2-4, with no clear D. This CDR3 spans 10 amino acids. Germline assignment: CDR1 SGDLS and CDR2 YYNGEE. The CDR3 DNA sequence: TGTGCTACGTCTCGGGACATTCAGTACTTC. The encoded protein is CATSRDIQYF.

The chain links TRBV5-6 to TRBJ1-1; no reliable D call. CDR3 length: 11 amino acids. V was shortened by 1 base and J by 7 bases, with 5 bases between the two germline ends. CDR1 and CDR2 from the germline V gene are SGHDT and YYEEEE. CDR3 region: CASSLYREAFF. The DNA for the CDR3 is TGTGCCAGCAGCTTGTACCGTGAAGCTTTCTTT.

V usage is TRBV6-1 and J usage is TRBJ1-3; 8 bases align to TRBD1. Germline CDR1 MNHNS, CDR2 SASEGT. CDR3 length equals 13 residues. J was trimmed by 4 bases and V by 7 bases; bases with no gene match: 3. The CDR3 DNA sequence: TGTGCCAGCAAGACAGGGGTAGGAAACACCATATATTTT. It is translated as CASKTGVGNTIYF.

V is TRBV10-3 and J is TRBJ2-3; D is unresolved. Trimming left V 3 bases short and J 4 bases short, with 5 bases between. Germline CDR1 ENHRY, CDR2 SYGVKD. The CDR3 totals 12 residues. Here the CDR3 DNA reads TGTGCCATCAGTGATTCCCCAGATACGCAGTATTTT. It yields the protein CAISDSPDTQYF.

V gene TRBV2 combines with J gene TRBJ2-3, with a possible D match to TRBD2 (6 bases). V shed 4 bases and J shed 1 base, with 9 bases lying between them. Germline loops: CDR1 SNHLY, CDR2 FYNNEI. The CDR3 covers 14 residues. The CDR3 sequence is CASSGTGGTDTQYF. CDR3 bases: TGTGCCAGCAGTGGAACGGGGGGCACAGATACGCAGTATTTT.

V gene TRBV5-6 combines with J gene TRBJ1-2, with a possible D match to TRBD1 (5 bases). V was shortened by 2 bases and J by 2 bases, with 10 bases between the two germline ends. Per germline, CDR1 SGHDT and CDR2 YYEEEE. CDR3 length equals 14 residues. The CDR3 DNA is TGTGCCAGCAGCTTCTTGGGGGAGAACTATGGCTACACCTTC. Translating gives CASSFLGENYGYTF. Filled out from reference TRBV5-6 and TRBJ1-2, the complete variable domain reads DAGVTQSPTHLIKTRGQQVTLRCSPKSGHDTVSWYQQALGQGPQFIFQYYEEEERQRGNFPDRFSGHQFPNYSSELNVNALLLGDSALYLCASSFLGENYGYTFGSGTRLTVV.

The chain joins TRBV5-1 to TRBJ2-1; D unresolved. Trimming removed 0 bases from V and 6 bases from J, with 10 bases in between. Germline V gene sequence: CDR1 SGHRS, CDR2 YFSETQ. This CDR3 spans 14 amino acids. CDR3 protein: CASSLGSPGNEQFF. CDR3 DNA: TGCGCCAGCAGCTTGGGCTCCCCCGGCAATGAGCAGTTCTTC.

The chain carries TRBV5-6 and TRBJ2-5; 14 positions agree with TRBD2. The J segment lost 2 bases and the V segment lost 3 bases, leaving 3 bases of the junction unmatched. CDR3 length: 16 residues. In germline, CDR1 is SGHDT, CDR2 YYEEEE. The CDR3 reads CASSWGLAGVQETQYF. For the CDR3, the DNA is TGTGCCAGCAGCTGGGGACTAGCGGGAGTGCAAGAGACCCAGTACTTC.

The chain joins TRBV7-9 to TRBJ2-5; 8 bases match TRBD1. Trimming took 5 bases from V and 4 from J; bases not matched to a gene: 6. This CDR3 region has 14 residues. Germline CDR1 is SEHNR and CDR2 is FQNEAQ (reference sequence). CDR3 in amino acids: CASSATGVSETQYF. DNA of the CDR3: TGTGCCAGCAGCGCGACAGGGGTGTCAGAGACCCAGTACTTC.

The genes are TRBV9 and TRBJ2-5; a possible D gene is TRBD1 (7 bases). The CDR3 has 14 amino acids. V dropped 3 bases and J dropped 5 bases, with 14 bases sitting between them. Germline CDR1 SGDLS, CDR2 YYNGEE. CDR3 bases: TGTGCCAGCAGCGCGGGACCAGGGGGGGAGACCCAGTACTTC. Its translation: CASSAGPGGETQYF.

This chain links TRBV6-1 with TRBJ2-7; TRBD1 might be the D (5 bases). CDR1 is MNHNS, CDR2 SASEGT, per germline. V lost 1 base and J lost 3, with 19 bases in between. The CDR3 spans 17 residues. CDR3 nucleotides: TGTGCCAGCAGTGAAGGCAGGGCGGCCTTTGAGTACTACGAGCAGTACTTC. Its translation is CASSEGRAAFEYYEQYF.

The chain has TRBV27 and TRBJ2-2; D is ambiguous. Trimming removed 2 bases from V and 4 bases from J, with 8 bases in between. CDR3 length: 14 amino acids. Germline V gene sequence: CDR1 MNHEY, CDR2 SMNVEV (reference sequence). CDR3 sequence reads: CASSLGWGTGELFF. CDR3 in DNA: TGTGCCAGCAGTTTAGGGTGGGGCACCGGGGAGCTGTTTTTT.

The J gene is TRBJ1-2, the V gene TRBV5-6, with D perhaps TRBD1 (5 bases). Trimming took off 0 bases at V and 9 bases at J, with 15 bases between the two ends. There are 14 residues in the CDR3. The germline CDR1 and CDR2 sequences are SGHDT and YYEEEE. The CDR3 here is CASSLGSQAGSYTF. DNA of the CDR3: TGTGCCAGCAGCTTGGGCTCACAGGCTGGGAGCTACACCTTC.

V gene TRBV30 combines with J gene TRBJ2-7; 8 bases are shared with TRBD1. Germline loops: CDR1 GTSNPN, CDR2 SVGIG (reference sequence). The V and J ends lost 2 bases and 6 bases, in that order; junction bases with no gene match: 3. This CDR3 has 12 amino acids. This chain's CDR3 is CAWSQTGAEQYF. Here the CDR3 DNA reads TGTGCCTGGAGTCAGACAGGGGCCGAGCAGTACTTC.

V and J are TRBV4-1 and TRBJ2-1, with 8 nucleotides matching TRBD1. CDR1 and CDR2 (germline): MGHRA, YSYEKL. J gave up 4 bases and V 4 bases, and 6 bases lay outside the gene matches. The CDR3 length is 15 residues. CDR3 bases: TGCGCCAGCAGCCGCCGACAGGGGCAATACAATGAGCAGTTCTTC. Translated, it gives CASSRRQGQYNEQFF.

This clone has just one count. This chain joins TRBV9 and TRBJ2-1, with 9 bases aligning to TRBD2. V lost 8 bases, J lost 10 bases, and 10 bases stayed unmatched. Germline lookup yields CDR1 SGDLS and CDR2 YYNGEE. This CDR3 has 13 residues. Written as DNA, the CDR3 is TGTGCCAGTGATACGGGACTAGCTTCCGAGCAGTTCTTC. Translating gives CASDTGLASEQFF.

The genes are TRBV5-4 and TRBJ1-6; D is perhaps TRBD1 (6 bases). V was pared by 4 bases and J by 7 bases, with 15 bases between. The CDR3 consists of 15 residues. Germline CDR1 is SGHNT and CDR2 is YYREEE (reference sequence). CDR3 nucleotides: TGTGCCAGCAGCGTGACAGGTATCCAGAATTCACCCCTCCACTTT. This codes for CASSVTGIQNSPLHF.

This clone has only one observation. V gene TRBV19 combines with J gene TRBJ2-7; D might be TRBD1 (6 bases). The CDR3 consists of 15 residues. Trimming shortened V by 3 bases and J by 2 bases, and 14 bases separated the two germline ends. CDR1 and CDR2 from the germline V gene are LNHDA and SQIVND (reference sequence). CDR3 protein: CASSIEMTGPYEQYF. Written as DNA, the CDR3 is TGTGCCAGTAGTATTGAGATGACAGGCCCCTACGAGCAGTACTTC. The full variable domain, with the rest looked up from reference TRBV19 and TRBJ2-7, is DGGITQSPKYLFRKEGQNVTLSCEQNLNHDAMYWYRQDPGQGLRLIYYSQIVNDFQKGDIAEGYSVSREKKESFPLTVTSAQKNPTAFYLCASSIEMTGPYEQYFGPGTRLTVT.